Listed here is a single T cell receptor beta chain. The antigen is not known. V lost 0 bases and J 6 bases, leaving 9 bases between the germline ends. The CDR3 is 14 amino acids. The germline CDR1 and CDR2 sequences are LNHDA and SQIVND (reference sequence). This entry comes from a study of T cell repertoires in cytomegalovirus infection. At the level of the study: The authors used CMV epitopes that were HLA-C-restricted (recently identified) and HLA-B-restricted (well studied). Carrying CMV and the relevant HLA type showed in public TCR beta signatures. Points from the study as a whole: HLA-C-restricted TCR beta clonotypes specific for CMV led the ex vivo response. Summed public TCR beta family frequency identified CMV carriers bearing the relevant HLA.

TCRdb called the reads again in MiXCR, with one record for every CDR3 protein. The repertoire includes roughly 350,000 distinct CDR3 sequences, about 35% of them detected once, and 13% sits in the top ten. The sample here was cultured PBMCs, taken from culture after CMV antigen stimulation. This chain links TRBV19 with TRBJ1-5; D possibly corresponds to TRBD1 (5 bases). This clonotype was sampled from a human donor in good health (CMV status not recorded). Some clones in this sample may be carry-over from other donors' samples. CDR3 DNA: TGTGCCAGTAGTATAGACAGGGAAGGTCAGCCCCAGCATTTT. It yields the protein CASSIDREGQPQHF.